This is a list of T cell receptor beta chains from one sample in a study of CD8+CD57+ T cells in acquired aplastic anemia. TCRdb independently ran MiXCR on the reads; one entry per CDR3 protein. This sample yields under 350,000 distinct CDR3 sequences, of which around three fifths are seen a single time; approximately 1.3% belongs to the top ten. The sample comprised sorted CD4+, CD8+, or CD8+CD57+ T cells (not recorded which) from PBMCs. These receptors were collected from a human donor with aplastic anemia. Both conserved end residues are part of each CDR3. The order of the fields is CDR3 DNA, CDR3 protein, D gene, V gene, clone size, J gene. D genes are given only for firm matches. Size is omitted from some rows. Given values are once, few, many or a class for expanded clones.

cdr3_nt: TGCAGTGCTAGTATTCAGGGGGGTCAGCCCCAGCATTTT
cdr3_aa: CSASIQGGQPQHF
d_call: TRBD1
v_call: TRBV20-1
clone_size: .
j_call: TRBJ1-5

cdr3_nt: TGTGCCAAGAGGACCAGCTGGACCCAGTACTTC
cdr3_aa: CAKRTSWTQYF
d_call: .
v_call: TRBV19
clone_size: .
j_call: TRBJ2-5

cdr3_nt: TGTGCCAGCAGAGCCGGAGCGGGGGGGCTGGCAGATACGCAGTATTTT
cdr3_aa: CASRAGAGGLADTQYF
d_call: TRBD2
v_call: TRBV9
clone_size: .
j_call: TRBJ2-3

cdr3_nt: TGTGCCATCAGTGAACAGGGTAACTATGGCTACACCTTC
cdr3_aa: CAISEQGNYGYTF
d_call: .
v_call: TRBV10-3
clone_size: .
j_call: TRBJ1-2

cdr3_nt: TGTGCCAGCAGCTTAATCGGGGCGGTGAACACCGGGGAGCTGTTTTTT
cdr3_aa: CASSLIGAVNTGELFF
d_call: .
v_call: TRBV7-9
clone_size: .
j_call: TRBJ2-2

cdr3_nt: TGTGCCAGCAGCCCTAGTCGGGGCACTGAAGCTTTCTTT
cdr3_aa: CASSPSRGTEAFF
d_call: .
v_call: TRBV7-9
clone_size: .
j_call: TRBJ1-1

cdr3_nt: TGTGCCAGCAGCCAAGTCTCAGGGGCTAACACTGAAGCTTTCTTT
cdr3_aa: CASSQVSGANTEAFF
d_call: .
v_call: TRBV5-5
clone_size: many
j_call: TRBJ1-1

cdr3_nt: TGTGCCAGCAGTCCAGCAGGGGGACGCAATCAGCCCCAGCATTTT
cdr3_aa: CASSPAGGRNQPQHF
d_call: TRBD1
v_call: TRBV6-5
clone_size: .
j_call: TRBJ1-5

cdr3_nt: TGTGCCAGCAGCGAGGGGACAGGGTATGGCTACACCTTC
cdr3_aa: CASSEGTGYGYTF
d_call: TRBD1
v_call: TRBV9
clone_size: many
j_call: TRBJ1-2

cdr3_nt: TGCGCCAGCAGCTTGGGGGAAAATGAGCAGTTCTTC
cdr3_aa: CASSLGENEQFF
d_call: .
v_call: TRBV5-1
clone_size: many
j_call: TRBJ2-1

cdr3_nt: TGCAGTGCTAGTTTGGTCTATGGCTACACCTTC
cdr3_aa: CSASLVYGYTF
d_call: .
v_call: TRBV20-1
clone_size: few
j_call: TRBJ1-2

cdr3_nt: TGTGCCAGCAGCGTAGTTCAGGGACCCTACAATGAGCAGTTCTTC
cdr3_aa: CASSVVQGPYNEQFF
d_call: .
v_call: TRBV9
clone_size: many
j_call: TRBJ2-1

cdr3_nt: TGCAGCACCGTTGGAGGGGAATTCGGATCCTACGAGCAGTACTTC
cdr3_aa: CSTVGGEFGSYEQYF
d_call: .
v_call: TRBV29-1
clone_size: .
j_call: TRBJ2-7

cdr3_nt: TGTGCCAGCAGTGGCAGGATGAACACTGAAGCTTTCTTT
cdr3_aa: CASSGRMNTEAFF
d_call: .
v_call: TRBV2
clone_size: .
j_call: TRBJ1-1

cdr3_nt: TGTGCCATCAGTGAGTCGGTCCAGAACTATGGCTACACCTTC
cdr3_aa: CAISESVQNYGYTF
d_call: .
v_call: TRBV10-3
clone_size: .
j_call: TRBJ1-2

cdr3_nt: TGCAGTGCTAGAGATCCCCCCGTTACAGGGTTGTCGTCTGAAAAACTGTTTTTT
cdr3_aa: CSARDPPVTGLSSEKLFF
d_call: .
v_call: TRBV20-1
clone_size: few
j_call: TRBJ1-4

cdr3_nt: TGTGCCAGCAGGCCTAGGGAGAAACTAGAGACCCAGTACTTC
cdr3_aa: CASRPREKLETQYF
d_call: .
v_call: TRBV6-5
clone_size: many
j_call: TRBJ2-5

cdr3_nt: TGCAGTGCTAGGGGTGCAGAGGGGGGGCGGGTAGAGACCCAGTACTTC
cdr3_aa: CSARGAEGGRVETQYF
d_call: .
v_call: TRBV20-1
clone_size: .
j_call: TRBJ2-5

cdr3_nt: TGTGCCAGCAGCTTTGTGGGGGAGAAGGACGAGCAGTACTTC
cdr3_aa: CASSFVGEKDEQYF
d_call: .
v_call: TRBV7-9
clone_size: .
j_call: TRBJ2-7

cdr3_nt: TGTGCCAGCAAGCGCGGGAGCTTGGAGACCCAGTACTTC
cdr3_aa: CASKRGSLETQYF
d_call: TRBD2
v_call: TRBV7-2
clone_size: .
j_call: TRBJ2-5

cdr3_nt: TGTGCCACCAGTGATACGGGGCCCGCTGGGAATGAGCAGTTCTTC
cdr3_aa: CATSDTGPAGNEQFF
d_call: .
v_call: TRBV24-1
clone_size: .
j_call: TRBJ2-1

cdr3_nt: TGCGCCAGCAGCTGGAATACAGGACAGGGTGAAGCTTTCTTT
cdr3_aa: CASSWNTGQGEAFF
d_call: TRBD1
v_call: TRBV5-1
clone_size: many
j_call: TRBJ1-1

cdr3_nt: TGTGCCATCAGTCGAGGTCGCGGAGAAACGCAGTATTTT
cdr3_aa: CAISRGRGETQYF
d_call: .
v_call: TRBV10-3
clone_size: .
j_call: TRBJ2-3

cdr3_nt: TGTGCCAGCAGCTTAGCGGGAGGGGGCTATTCACCCCTCCACTTT
cdr3_aa: CASSLAGGGYSPLHF
d_call: TRBD1
v_call: TRBV7-8
clone_size: few
j_call: TRBJ1-6

cdr3_nt: TGTGCCAGCAGCGTAACGCCTTCGGGAACAATCCAAGAGACCCAGTACTTC
cdr3_aa: CASSVTPSGTIQETQYF
d_call: .
v_call: TRBV9
clone_size: .
j_call: TRBJ2-5

cdr3_nt: TGTGCCAGTAGTATAGGCCCTCCGGGGGAGCTGTTTTTT
cdr3_aa: CASSIGPPGELFF
d_call: .
v_call: TRBV19
clone_size: .
j_call: TRBJ2-2

cdr3_nt: TGTGCCAGCAGCGTAGATATCGGAAACACCATATATTTT
cdr3_aa: CASSVDIGNTIYF
d_call: .
v_call: TRBV9
clone_size: .
j_call: TRBJ1-3

cdr3_nt: TGTGCCATCAGTGAGTCGTCGCTAGTGAATGAGCAGTTCTTC
cdr3_aa: CAISESSLVNEQFF
d_call: .
v_call: TRBV10-3
clone_size: .
j_call: TRBJ2-1

cdr3_nt: TGTGCCACCAGCGTGACTAGCGGGCAAGAGACCCAGTACTTC
cdr3_aa: CATSVTSGQETQYF
d_call: TRBD2
v_call: TRBV15
clone_size: .
j_call: TRBJ2-5

cdr3_nt: TGTGCCAGCAGCCACACAAGGGACAGGAGGAATCAGCCCCAGCATTTT
cdr3_aa: CASSHTRDRRNQPQHF
d_call: TRBD1
v_call: TRBV16
clone_size: .
j_call: TRBJ1-5

cdr3_nt: TGTGCCACCAGTGATCAAACGCACTCCTACAATGAGCAGTTCTTC
cdr3_aa: CATSDQTHSYNEQFF
d_call: .
v_call: TRBV24-1
clone_size: .
j_call: TRBJ2-1

cdr3_nt: TGTGCCAGCTCACCACCCGCTAGAGCATCCTACAATGAGCAGTTCTTC
cdr3_aa: CASSPPARASYNEQFF
d_call: .
v_call: TRBV18
clone_size: few
j_call: TRBJ2-1

cdr3_nt: TGTGCCAGCACCAGGGGACTAGCGGGGCAAGAGACCCAGTACTTC
cdr3_aa: CASTRGLAGQETQYF
d_call: TRBD2
v_call: TRBV3-1
clone_size: many
j_call: TRBJ2-5

cdr3_nt: TGTGCCAGCAGTTCCGCTACAGGGCCCACTGAAGCTTTCTTT
cdr3_aa: CASSSATGPTEAFF
d_call: .
v_call: TRBV25-1
clone_size: many
j_call: TRBJ1-1

cdr3_nt: TGTGCCAGCAGCCAAGGAGGGACTAGCTTGTACGATGAGCAGTTCTTC
cdr3_aa: CASSQGGTSLYDEQFF
d_call: TRBD2
v_call: TRBV4-2
clone_size: .
j_call: TRBJ2-1

cdr3_nt: TGCGCCAGCAGTGAGGGGGCCAGCTCTGGAAACACCATATATTTT
cdr3_aa: CASSEGASSGNTIYF
d_call: .
v_call: TRBV10-2
clone_size: .
j_call: TRBJ1-3

cdr3_nt: TGTGCCACCAGTGACCCCGGGCGCGGGGGGGCATCAGAGCAGTTCTTC
cdr3_aa: CATSDPGRGGASEQFF
d_call: TRBD2
v_call: TRBV24-1
clone_size: .
j_call: TRBJ2-1

cdr3_nt: TGTGCCAGCAGCTTAGTTTCCGGGACAGGGATGAATTCACCCCTCCACTTT
cdr3_aa: CASSLVSGTGMNSPLHF
d_call: TRBD1
v_call: TRBV7-6
clone_size: few
j_call: TRBJ1-6

cdr3_nt: TGTGCCAGCAGTGAATCTGGGACTAGCGGGGGCCCTAGCACAGATACGCAGTATTTT
cdr3_aa: CASSESGTSGGPSTDTQYF
d_call: TRBD2
v_call: TRBV25-1
clone_size: .
j_call: TRBJ2-3

cdr3_nt: TGTGCCAGCAGACGGACAGGAGCTAATGAAAAACTGTTTTTT
cdr3_aa: CASRRTGANEKLFF
d_call: TRBD1
v_call: TRBV2
clone_size: many
j_call: TRBJ1-4

cdr3_nt: TGTGCCAGCAGAATGACCAGCTCCTACAATGAGCAGTTCTTC
cdr3_aa: CASRMTSSYNEQFF
d_call: .
v_call: TRBV6-1
clone_size: .
j_call: TRBJ2-1

cdr3_nt: TGCAGCGTTGCTGGCCGGAATCAGCCCCAGCATTTT
cdr3_aa: CSVAGRNQPQHF
d_call: .
v_call: TRBV29-1
clone_size: few
j_call: TRBJ1-5

cdr3_nt: TGCAGTGCAAAGGGAGACAGCGGGCTATATGGCTACACCTTC
cdr3_aa: CSAKGDSGLYGYTF
d_call: .
v_call: TRBV20-1
clone_size: .
j_call: TRBJ1-2

cdr3_nt: TGTGCCAGCAGCTCCCCCCAGGCGGACGGCTACACCTTC
cdr3_aa: CASSSPQADGYTF
d_call: .
v_call: TRBV9
clone_size: .
j_call: TRBJ1-2

cdr3_nt: TGTGCCAGCAGTTGGGGGGAGAGGGGGGTTGCCCCTATCTTC
cdr3_aa: CASSWGERGVAPIF
d_call: .
v_call: TRBV6-5
clone_size: many
j_call: TRBJ2-1

cdr3_nt: TGTGCCAGCAGAGCAAGCGGGGGAGTGGGGAATTCACCCCTCCACTTT
cdr3_aa: CASRASGGVGNSPLHF
d_call: .
v_call: TRBV2
clone_size: .
j_call: TRBJ1-6

cdr3_nt: TGTGCCAGCAGTTACACCCAGGGGGTTGAAAAACTGTTTTTT
cdr3_aa: CASSYTQGVEKLFF
d_call: TRBD1
v_call: TRBV6-6
clone_size: .
j_call: TRBJ1-4

cdr3_nt: TGTGCCAGCAGCTTAGGCAGAAACTTTGAAGCTTTCTTT
cdr3_aa: CASSLGRNFEAFF
d_call: .
v_call: TRBV7-9
clone_size: .
j_call: TRBJ1-1

cdr3_nt: TGTGCCAGCAGTGAATCGGGGGATTATGGCTACACCTTC
cdr3_aa: CASSESGDYGYTF
d_call: .
v_call: TRBV6-1
clone_size: many
j_call: TRBJ1-2

cdr3_nt: TGTGCCAGCAGCTTAGCGCTCCGAGTGACATCAACCTACGAGCAGTACTTC
cdr3_aa: CASSLALRVTSTYEQYF
d_call: .
v_call: TRBV7-2
clone_size: .
j_call: TRBJ2-7

cdr3_nt: TGTGCCAGCTCTGAGGATCTGAACACTGAAGCTTTCTTT
cdr3_aa: CASSEDLNTEAFF
d_call: .
v_call: TRBV7-8
clone_size: .
j_call: TRBJ1-1

cdr3_nt: TGCGCCAGCAGTGAGTGGACAGCGAGCAATCAGCCCCAGCATTTT
cdr3_aa: CASSEWTASNQPQHF
d_call: .
v_call: TRBV10-2
clone_size: .
j_call: TRBJ1-5

cdr3_nt: TGCAGCGTTGGGTCTAGCAATCAGCCCCAGCATTTT
cdr3_aa: CSVGSSNQPQHF
d_call: .
v_call: TRBV29-1
clone_size: .
j_call: TRBJ1-5